This T cell receptor (beta chain) originates from a study of CD8 T cells in Susac syndrome. RNA totalling about 0.5 to 1 ug underwent reverse transcription with random hexamers. Amplification of TCR beta CDR3 by immunoSEQ multiplex PCR spanned 54 Vbeta and 13 Jbeta. One entry per CDR3 protein, called by TCRdb with MiXCR from the immunoSEQ multiplex PCR reads. The table shows about 300,000 distinct CDR3 sequences, with around 89% occurring only once. Negative isolation yielded CD4+ and CD8+ T cells, and FACS enriched TEMRA cells. V lost 6 bases and J 1 base, leaving 18 bases between the germline ends. Germline values: CDR1 SGHAT, CDR2 FQNNGV. This CDR3 spans 16 amino acids.

The sequence came from a human donor with multiple sclerosis. The chain joins TRBV11-2 to TRBJ1-1, with D possibly being TRBD1 (5 bases). The sequencing sample was made of CD8+ T cells from PBMCs. In DNA form, the CDR3 reads TGTGCCAGCAGTTACGGGACTTCGCCGTGGAACACTGAAGCTTTCTTT. Translating it yields CASSYGTSPWNTEAFF.